This T cell receptor beta chain was sequenced in a study of blood T cell repertoires in COVID-19. Overall study context: Samples representing acute and convalescent COVID-19 were sourced from the United States, Italy and Spain. In each case, the material was cDNA or gDNA derived from T cells, B-cell-depleted T cells, or PBMCs.

This CDR3 region has 16 residues. Germline V gives CDR1 MNHEY, CDR2 SVGAGI. Trimming at V came to 2 bases and at J to 1 base, leaving 0 bases not matched to a gene. Original data processing: Amplification of reference gene primers was used by the study to estimate nucleated cell counts. The repertoire was sequenced with immunoSEQ multiplex PCR; TCRdb's copy has only in-frame clones and lacks some. Clone size and V and J calls were adopted from that table, with D and trimming inferred from the DNA. This repertoire shows under 85,000 clones, over 70% found once; its top ten account for around 9.5%. This TCR came from a human donor in a cohort sampled during active COVID-19. The chain joins TRBV6-5 to TRBJ2-6; 9 positions agree with TRBD1. The material sequenced was peripheral blood. CDR3 DNA: TGTGCCAGCAGTTACGGACAGGGGTCTGGGGCCAACGTCCTGACTTTC. It yields the protein CASSYGQGSGANVLTF.